The clone carrying this T cell receptor beta chain turned up a few times. As yet, its antigen is unknown. Trimming shortened V by 5 bases and J by 4 bases, and 14 bases separated the two germline ends. The length of the CDR3 is 13 residues. Germline V gives CDR1 DFQATT, CDR2 SNEGSKA (reference sequence). The sample's treatment: roughly 11-day PBMC culture with coronavirus spike peptide pools or control peptides (ViraFEST assay). Under the ViraFEST approach, antigen-specific T cells were expanded with peptide pools and TCRs subsequently sequenced. The Oncomine TCR Beta short-read assay generated sequence data from the DNA of cultured CD4+ T cells. TCRdb called the PCR reads again in MiXCR, with one record for every CDR3 protein. The sample yields over 10,000 distinct CDR3 sequences, approximately 65% seen once. This sample was included in a study of vaccination and CD4 T cells after COVID-19. Whole-study context: SARS-CoV-2 had been detected by nasal swab PCR in convalescent patients; several were mild, one severe. A median of about 100 days (range 35 to 161) separated diagnosis from post-COVID sampling. Study-wide points: A nonsignificant median increase from about 22 to 38 SARS-CoV-2-reactive clonotypes was observed.

The chain couples TRBV20-1 to TRBJ1-1, with a tentative D call TRBD1 (5 bases). The sequenced sample was CD4+ T cells from blood, cultured in vitro. This sequence was found in a human donor who had recovered from COVID-19. As DNA, the CDR3 is TGCAGTGCTTACCGGGGACCGGGCACTGAAGCTTTCTTT. Translated: CSAYRGPGTEAFF.